A single sample gave rise to the 29 T cell receptor beta chains below, sequenced in a study of tumor and adjacent non-tumor tissue in lung cancer. Three rounds of nested PCR, following a modified ARM-PCR protocol, produced the TCRbeta library. In TCRdb, the multiplex PCR reads were re-called with MiXCR into one record per CDR3 protein. This table holds approximately 82,000 distinct CDR3 sequences, over 65% found once. No cell sorting was done before RNA was extracted from the tissue. Distant lung tissue was collected more than 3 cm away from the tumor edge. The sample was distant non-tumor lung tissue. The source is a man aged 65 to 79 with non-small cell lung cancer.

Notes on this clonotype: It may be a read error: a sequence one base away is much more abundant. The chain couples TRBV12-3 or TRBV12-4 to TRBJ1-5; 7 positions agree with TRBD1. This CDR3 contains 16 residues. The CDR3 DNA reads TGTGCCAGCAGTCTCACGCAGGGGGTGAGCAATCAGCCCCAGCAGTTT. Translating gives CASSLTQGVSNQPQQF.

Points on this clonotype: This is likely a read error, given that the CDR3 carries no conserved phenylalanine or tryptophan at its end. The chain employs TRBV12-3 or TRBV12-4 and TRBJ2-5, with TRBD2 as a possible D gene (6 bases). The V and J ends lost 6 bases and 5 bases respectively, with 34 bases between them. The CDR3 runs 20 residues. The CDR3 sequence: CASRKSDHPTSGFPQETQYI. The CDR3 coding sequence is TGTGCCAGCAGAAAAAGCGACCACCCGACAAGCGGGTTTCCCCAGGAGACCCAGTACATC.

In its sample, this clonotype was seen many times. One junction end disagrees with the germline gene, perhaps due to a read error. V gene TRBV11-3 combines with J gene TRBJ2-7; D remains unclear. Germline V lookup: CDR1 SGHNT, CDR2 YENEEA. The length of the CDR3 is 13 residues. The CDR3 coding sequence is TGTGCCAGAAGCTCCGACGTATCCTACGAGCAGTACTTC. Amino acids: CARSSDVSYEQYF.

In its sample, this clonotype was seen a few times. The rearrangement links TRBV28 to TRBJ2-6, with D possibly being TRBD2 (5 bases). Germline values: CDR1 MDHEN, CDR2 SYDVKM. This CDR3 spans 15 amino acids. Deletions cut 4 bases from V and 1 base from J, with 8 bases between. DNA for the CDR3: TGTGCCAGCAGTTCCGAGGGTTCTGGGGCCAACGTCCTGACTTTC. Its protein is CASSSEGSGANVLTF. The entire variable domain, with the rest obtained from reference TRBV28 and TRBJ2-6, is as follows: DVKVTQSSRYLVKRTGEKVFLECVQDMDHENMFWYRQDPGLGLRLIYFSYDVKMKEKGDIPEGYSVSREKKERFSLILESASTNQTSMYLCASSSEGSGANVLTFGAGSRLTVL.

The V gene is TRBV6-5, the J gene TRBJ1-2; D is unresolved. Germline V gene sequence: CDR1 MNHEY, CDR2 SVGAGI. This CDR3 has 12 residues. Trimming took off 4 bases at V and 12 bases at J, with 15 bases between the two ends. CDR3 region: CASSSTRVGHTF. CDR3 bases: TGTGCCAGCAGTTCCACACGAGTAGGCCACACCTTC.

This clonotype was seen more than once but under ten times. This clone may be a read error of a much larger clone one base away. The chain recombines TRBV4-2 with TRBJ2-7; 7 nucleotides agree with TRBD1. The V gene's germline CDR1 is LGHNA and CDR2 YNFKEQ. This CDR3 has 18 amino acids. The CDR3 protein is CAISRERGGQAKSYEQYF. The CDR3 DNA follows: TGTGCCATCAGCCGAGAGAGGGGTGGACAGGCTAAATCCTACGAGCAGTACTTC.

As regards this clonotype: One junction end disagrees with the germline gene, perhaps due to a read error. The CDR3 sequence is CVSSGDNISYEQYF. The CDR3 nucleotides are TGTGTCAGCAGCGGGGACAACATAAGCTACGAGCAGTACTTC. V and J are TRBV11-2 and TRBJ2-7, with a possible D match to TRBD2 (7 bases). The CDR3 consists of 14 residues. CDR1 is SGHAT, CDR2 FQNNGV, per germline.

V and J are TRBV12-3 or TRBV12-4 and TRBJ2-7, with 7 bases matching TRBD2. Trimming took 6 bases from V and 10 from J; bases not matched to a gene: 12. The CDR3 runs to 13 residues. In nucleotides, the CDR3 is TGTGCCAGCAGGCAATCCGACGGGGGGATTCAGTACTTC. Amino acid sequence: CASRQSDGGIQYF.

Remarks on this clonotype: Since the CDR3 does not end with the conserved phenylalanine or tryptophan, this likely comes from a read error. The chain combines TRBV12-3 or TRBV12-4 with TRBJ2-1, with 8 nucleotides matching TRBD2. This CDR3 has 18 amino acids. CDR3 sequence (DNA): TGTACCAGCAGTCGTTCGTTTAGCGGGGTCGGTGGGTACAATGAGCAGTTCTTA. Translation: CTSSRSFSGVGGYNEQFL.

As regards this clonotype: No conserved phenylalanine or tryptophan ends this CDR3, so it is likely a read error. The chain combines TRBV20-1 with TRBJ1-5, with no clear D. Trimming cost V 5 bases and J 4 bases, with 15 bases left between them. The CDR3 runs to 14 residues. Germline values: CDR1 DFQATT, CDR2 SNEGSKA (reference sequence). This chain's CDR3 is CSAQIPGDNQPQHL. For the CDR3, the DNA is TGCAGTGCTCAAATACCCGGAGATAATCAGCCCCAGCATCTT.

As for this clonotype: A much bigger clone sits one base away, suggesting this may be a read error. This sequence joins TRBV10-2 and TRBJ2-5, with D possibly TRBD2 on 6 matching bases. V was shortened by 6 bases and J by 8 bases, with 19 bases between the two germline ends. Germline CDR1 is WSHSY and CDR2 is SAAADI. CDR3 size: 14 residues. In nucleotides, the CDR3 is TGCGCCAGCAGGACGGGACTGATCCGAGATACCCAGTACTTC. As protein: CASRTGLIRDTQYF.

Ten or more counts support this clonotype. The chain couples TRBV6-6 to TRBJ2-3, with 7 nucleotides matching TRBD2. Germline CDR1 reads MNHNY; CDR2 reads SVGAGI (reference sequence). The CDR3 has 15 amino acids. J gave up 2 bases and V 5 bases, and 7 bases lay outside the gene matches. The CDR3, as DNA: TGTGCCAGCAGTACGGTAGCGGGTACCACAGATACGCAGTATTTT. This encodes CASSTVAGTTDTQYF.

This clonotype was counted only a few times. The junction differs from germline at one of its ends, possibly a read error. The chain uses TRBV6-1 and TRBJ2-2, with D uncertain. Per the germline V gene, CDR1 is MNHNS and CDR2 is SASEGT. There are 16 residues in the CDR3. The CDR3 region has the DNA TGTACCAGCAGTAGCCCTTCTCCCACCAGCACCGGGGAGCTGTTTTTT. It encodes CTSSSPSPTSTGELFF.

With regard to this clonotype: One end of the junction fails to match germline, which may point to a read error. The DNA of the CDR3 is TGCAGGGTTGAAACAGGGGTCTCTGGGGCCAACGTCCTGACTTTC. This translates into CRVETGVSGANVLTF. The rearrangement links TRBV29-1 to TRBJ2-6; 7 bases are a match to TRBD1. The CDR3 has 15 amino acids. Germline V lookup: CDR1 SQVTM, CDR2 ANQGSEA.

This clonotype has only a few counts. The junction and the germline gene differ at one end; a read error may be behind it. The chain joins TRBV4-2 to TRBJ2-3, with D possibly called TRBD1 or TRBD2 (6 bases each). The CDR3 consists of 18 residues. Germline V CDR1 and CDR2: LGHNA, YNFKEQ. The CDR3 protein is CASNQETRGGLRTDTQYF. The CDR3, as DNA: TGTGCCAGCAACCAAGAAACTAGAGGGGGGCTCAGAACAGATACGCAGTATTTT.

For this clonotype: One end of the junction is discordant with germline, which a read error may explain. V gene TRBV11-3 combines with J gene TRBJ2-3; D is perhaps TRBD2 (5 bases). The length of the CDR3 is 15 residues. Germline CDR1 and CDR2: SGHNT and YENEEA. This chain's CDR3 is CPRTRREVRTDTQYF. In DNA, the CDR3 is TGTCCCAGAACCCGTCGGGAAGTAAGAACAGATACGCAGTATTTT.

Details on this clonotype: Germline is not matched at one junction end, which may reflect a read error. This chain links TRBV12-3 or TRBV12-4 with TRBJ1-2; 8 bases are a match to TRBD1. The CDR3 runs to 15 residues. The CDR3 bases are TGTTCCAGCAGTTTAGACGAGACAGGGGTAAACGGCTACACCTTC. Its protein product is CSSSLDETGVNGYTF.

Notes on this clonotype: Lacking the conserved final phenylalanine or tryptophan, this CDR3 likely reflects a read error. This chain joins TRBV6-2 or TRBV6-3 and TRBJ2-5, with 9 bases fitting TRBD2. The CDR3 has 16 residues. The germline CDR1 and CDR2 sequences are MNHEY and SVGEGT. CDR3 in amino acids: CATSYLREGYQETQYL. CDR3 coding DNA: TGTGCCACCAGTTACTTGCGGGAGGGGTACCAAGAGACCCAGTACTTA.

This clonotype was seen a handful of times. One end of the junction varies from germline; a read error may be responsible. The chain couples TRBV10-3 to TRBJ2-2; perhaps TRBD2 as D (6 bases). Germline V lookup: CDR1 ENHRY, CDR2 SYGVKD. The CDR3 is 15 residues long. The CDR3 nucleotides are TGTGCCGACCCGGCTAGCGCTCAGAATACCGAGGAGCTGTTTTTT. Amino acids: CADPASAQNTEELFF.

The chain has TRBV11-3 and TRBJ1-1; unclear D gene. This CDR3 is built from 14 residues. Trimming removed 9 bases from V and 7 bases from J, with 21 bases in between. Germline loops: CDR1 SGHNT, CDR2 YENEEA. The CDR3 region has the DNA TGTGCCAGAAGCCCAAGGGTGCTGATAAATGAAGCTTTCTTT. Translating it yields CARSPRVLINEAFF.

This clonotype was seen many times. The genes are TRBV6-1 and TRBJ1-1; D gene unclear. Trimming took off 4 bases at V and 8 bases at J, with 8 bases between the two ends. Germline V gene data show CDR1 as MNHNS and CDR2 as SASEGT. The CDR3 sequence is 11 residues long. CDR3 in amino acids: CASSGGREAFF. The CDR3 DNA follows: TGTGCCAGCAGTGGTGGACGAGAAGCTTTCTTT.

This clonotype was observed once. The junction departs from the called germline gene at one end, perhaps through a read error. The chain couples TRBV29-1 to TRBJ1-2; D is unclear. Germline lookup yields CDR1 SQVTM and CDR2 ANQGSEA. The CDR3 is 13 residues long. CDR3 in amino acids: CSVEGGVFYDYTF. CDR3 nucleotides: TGCAGCGTTGAAGGCGGCGTATTCTATGACTACACCTTC.

The table lists this clonotype with a count of one. No conserved phenylalanine or tryptophan is present at the end of the CDR3, so a read error is the likely explanation. CDR3 residues: CFSIFRDRTLNTEAFI. The CDR3 DNA reads as TGTTTCAGCATCTTCCGGGACAGAACCCTGAACACTGAAGCTTTCATT. J is TRBJ1-1 and V is TRBV11-3, with 7 bases aligning to TRBD1. From germline, CDR1 is SGHNT and CDR2 YENEEA. This CDR3 is built from 16 residues.

A remark on this clonotype: Germline is not matched at one junction end, which may reflect a read error. The V call is TRBV4-1, the J call TRBJ1-1; TRBD1 is a possible D gene (6 bases). The CDR3 has 14 amino acids. Germline values: CDR1 MGHRA, CDR2 YSYEKL. The CDR3 spells CASSQDWTETGALF. In DNA form, the CDR3 reads TGCGCAAGCAGCCAAGATTGGACAGAAACTGGAGCTCTCTTT.

Of note for this clonotype: The CDR3 carries no conserved terminal phenylalanine or tryptophan, so it likely arises from a read error. The chain combines TRBV6-2 or TRBV6-3 with TRBJ1-1; a possible D gene is TRBD1 (6 bases). Germline loops: CDR1 MNHEY, CDR2 SVGEGT. The CDR3 spans 15 residues. Here the CDR3 reads CVSRPLVGQRREAFS. The CDR3 DNA is TGTGTCAGCCGACCTTTAGTGGGACAAAGAAGAGAAGCTTTCTCT.

The table lists this clonotype with many counts. This rearrangement joins TRBV5-6 to TRBJ2-1; TRBD2 matches at 7 bases. Per germline, CDR1 SGHDT and CDR2 YYEEEE. This CDR3 is 16 amino acids long. The V gene end was trimmed by 4 bases and the J gene end by 4 bases; junction bases not matched to a gene: 11. CDR3 loop: CASSRGGRGGYNEQFF. CDR3 sequence (DNA): TGTGCCAGCAGCCGCGGGGGAAGGGGCGGGTACAATGAGCAGTTCTTC.

A word on this clonotype: A junction end diverges from the germline sequence, so it may reflect a read error. The rearrangement links TRBV12-3 or TRBV12-4 to TRBJ1-2; TRBD1 agrees at 7 bases. CDR3 length: 13 amino acids. In DNA, the CDR3 is TGTGCAAGCAGTCAGACAGGGAGTTATGGCTACACCTTC. It encodes CASSQTGSYGYTF.

About this clonotype: The CDR3 does not close with the conserved phenylalanine or tryptophan, likely indicating a read error. The rearrangement uses TRBV10-3 and TRBJ1-6; D is perhaps TRBD1 (5 bases). This CDR3 has 13 amino acids. V lost 6 bases to trimming and J lost 8 bases, with 11 bases between them. CDR1 and CDR2 (germline): ENHRY, SYGVKD. The CDR3 here is CAISRALDSPLHS. DNA for the CDR3: TGTGCCATCAGCAGGGCTTTGGATTCACCCCTCCACTCT.

Within the sample, this clonotype is medium-sized (0.01 to 0.1%). The chain couples TRBV28 to TRBJ1-1; D remains unclear. This CDR3 has 15 amino acids. The V and J ends lost 0 bases and 3 bases respectively, with 11 bases between them. Germline loops: CDR1 MDHEN, CDR2 SYDVKM. The DNA for the CDR3 is TGTGCCAGCAGTTTATGGCCCAGTTACTACACTGAAGCTTTCTTT. As protein: CASSLWPSYYTEAFF. The full variable domain, completed using reference TRBV28 and TRBJ1-1, is DVKVTQSSRYLVKRTGEKVFLECVQDMDHENMFWYRQDPGLGLRLIYFSYDVKMKEKGDIPEGYSVSREKKERFSLILESASTNQTSMYLCASSLWPSYYTEAFFGQGTRLTVV.